The 26 T cell receptor beta chains listed next were all sequenced from one sample in a study of T cell responses to AZD1222 COVID-19 vaccine. This table comes from immunoSEQ multiplex PCR, and its TCRdb copy is limited to in-frame clones, with some not included. In the table there are tens of thousands of clones, 70% to 90% of which are singletons. The specimen was peripheral blood, collected on day 0 of AZD1222 vaccination. Receptors were obtained from an adult in good health.

The chain recombines TRBV6-5 with TRBJ1-2, with D possibly being TRBD1 (5 bases). The CDR3 has 14 residues. Trimming removed 6 bases at V and 0 bases at J, with 11 bases between. Per germline, CDR1 MNHEY and CDR2 SVGAGI. Here the CDR3 DNA reads TGTGCCAGCAGGTCAGGGATCCCTAACTATGGCTACACCTTC. This encodes CASRSGIPNYGYTF.

The J gene is TRBJ1-1, the V gene TRBV30; a possible D gene is TRBD1 (5 bases). Germline-derived CDR1 and CDR2 are GTSNPN and SVGIG (reference sequence). The V end lost 2 bases, the J end lost 6 bases, and 10 bases lay between the germline ends. The CDR3 is made up of 12 amino acids. The CDR3 DNA reads as TGTGCCTGGAGTTGGGGGTGGGCTGAAGCTTTCTTT. It encodes CAWSWGWAEAFF.

The gene calls are TRBV3-1 (or the pseudogene TRBV3-2) and TRBJ1-2; D call uncertain. CDR1 and CDR2 (germline): LGHDT, YNNKEL (reference sequence). Trimming removed 5 bases from V and 2 bases from J, with 18 bases in between. The CDR3 covers 16 residues. CDR3 coding DNA: TGTGCCAGCAGCTCGACACTGGTCCCTCGAAACTATGGCTACACCTTC. Its protein is CASSSTLVPRNYGYTF.

The chain has TRBV5-1 and TRBJ2-7; a weak D match, TRBD2 (6 bases). V was shortened by 1 base and J by 1 base, with 9 bases between the two germline ends. Germline V gene data show CDR1 as SGHRS and CDR2 as YFSETQ. The CDR3 has 14 residues. The chain's CDR3 is CASSLIGGSYEQYF. The CDR3 region has the DNA TGCGCCAGCAGCTTGATCGGGGGATCCTACGAGCAGTACTTC.

This sequence joins TRBV19 and TRBJ1-4; no clear D. The CDR3 totals 14 residues. With 9 bases removed from V and 0 bases from J, the gap between germline ends came to 11 bases. Germline V gene lookup returns CDR1 LNHDA and CDR2 SQIVND (reference sequence). As DNA, the CDR3 is TGTGCCAGCATTGACGGGCCAACTAATGAAAAACTGTTTTTT. This translates into CASIDGPTNEKLFF.

The chain recombines TRBV3-1 (or the pseudogene TRBV3-2) with TRBJ2-2; 7 bases fit TRBD1. Germline V gene lookup returns CDR1 LGHDT and CDR2 YNNKEL (reference sequence). This CDR3 is built from 14 residues. J was trimmed by 4 bases and V by 5 bases; bases with no gene match: 4. The DNA for the CDR3 is TGTGCCAGCAGCAGGACAGGACTCACCGGGGAGCTGTTTTTT. Protein sequence: CASSRTGLTGELFF.

The chain is built from TRBV18 and TRBJ1-3; 8 bases are a match to TRBD1. This CDR3 region has 17 residues. J was trimmed by 4 bases and V by 3 bases; bases with no gene match: 11. In germline, CDR1 is KGHSH, CDR2 LQKENI. The CDR3 reads CASSPGTGPKFGNTIYF. In DNA, the CDR3 is TGTGCCAGCTCACCCGGGACAGGTCCTAAATTCGGAAACACCATATATTTT.

The gene calls are TRBV7-2 and TRBJ1-3; no clear D gene. This CDR3 region has 14 residues. V gave up 1 base and J gave up 5 bases, with 9 bases separating them. Germline assignment: CDR1 SGHTA and CDR2 FQGNSA. CDR3 in amino acids: CASSLEGVRNTIYF. The CDR3 coding sequence is TGTGCCAGCAGCTTAGAGGGTGTCCGAAACACCATATATTTT.

The genes are TRBV7-3 and TRBJ2-7, with D possibly called TRBD1 or TRBD2 (6 bases each). The CDR3 has 19 amino acids. Germline CDR1 reads SGHTA; CDR2 reads FQGTGA. Between the trimmed V and J ends, which lost 1 base and 4 bases, there was a span of 26 bases. The CDR3 reads CASSLNETAGGRVLYEQYF. The CDR3 coding sequence is TGTGCCAGCAGCTTAAATGAGACGGCCGGGGGCAGGGTCCTATACGAGCAGTACTTC.

This clone came up once. The chain employs TRBV18 and TRBJ1-2; D unclear. The germline CDR1 and CDR2 sequences are KGHSH and LQKENI. The ends were cut back, 2 bases at V and 8 bases at J, with 15 bases in the middle. CDR3 length equals 14 residues. The CDR3 DNA reads TGTGCCAGCTCACCAACACAAGACATTGGAGGCTACACCTTC. Its translation is CASSPTQDIGGYTF.

The chain is built from TRBV15 and TRBJ1-2, with TRBD1 as a possible D gene (6 bases). The CDR3 extends over 14 amino acids. Germline V lookup: CDR1 LNHNV, CDR2 YYDKDF (reference sequence). With 0 bases removed from V and 6 bases from J, the gap between germline ends came to 11 bases. This chain's CDR3 is CATSRDRGQDGYTF. The CDR3 DNA is TGTGCCACCAGCAGAGATCGGGGGCAGGATGGCTACACCTTC. The complete variable domain, with remaining parts taken from reference TRBV15 and TRBJ1-2, reads DAMVIQNPRYQVTQFGKPVTLSCSQTLNHNVMYWYQQKSSQAPKLLFHYYDKDFNNEADTPDNFQSRRPNTSFCFLDIRSPGLGDTAMYLCATSRDRGQDGYTFGSGTRLTVV.

The V and J genes are TRBV7-9 and TRBJ2-3, with 11 bases aligning to TRBD2. The V gene's germline CDR1 is SEHNR and CDR2 FQNEAQ (reference sequence). This CDR3 has 15 residues. The ends lost 1 base at V and 6 bases at J; junction bases unmatched: 3. The CDR3, as DNA: TGTGCCAGCAGCTTAGGTAGCGGGGGGGCGGATACGCAGTATTTT. It codes for CASSLGSGGADTQYF.

V is TRBV6-5 and J is TRBJ1-5, with D unresolved. Trimming shortened V by 4 bases and J by 0 bases, and 13 bases separated the two germline ends. The germline V gene encodes CDR1 MNHEY and CDR2 SVGAGI. The CDR3 extends over 16 amino acids. The CDR3 DNA follows: TGTGCCAGCAGTTCAGGTTCAAACGCTAGCAATCAGCCCCAGCATTTT. Protein: CASSSGSNASNQPQHF.

The chain links TRBV6-5 to TRBJ2-1; 7 bases map to TRBD2. After removal of 6 bases from V and 5 bases from J, the junction contained 1 base not matched to a gene. The CDR3 loop spans 12 amino acids. Germline V gives CDR1 MNHEY, CDR2 SVGAGI. The CDR3 DNA reads TGTGCCAGCAGACGGGGGGACAATGAGCAGTTCTTC. The encoded protein is CASRRGDNEQFF.

CDR3 nucleotide sequence: TGCGCCGATGAGAAGGCGGCTAGCACAGATACGCAGTATTTT. Encoded protein: CADEKAASTDTQYF. The chain recombines TRBV23-1 with TRBJ2-3; D is ambiguous. TRBV23-1 is sorted into the ORF group, with uncertain function. This CDR3 is built from 14 residues. V was pared by 11 bases and J by 0 bases, with 15 bases between.

The chain joins TRBV5-8 to TRBJ2-7; D is unclear. The CDR3 is 12 residues long. Trimming removed 1 base from V and 3 bases from J, with 5 bases in between. Germline V gives CDR1 SGHTS, CDR2 YDEGEE. CDR3 in DNA: TGTGCCAGCAGCTTGACGGGCTACGAGCAGTACTTC. This encodes CASSLTGYEQYF.

This rearrangement joins TRBV19 to TRBJ1-1, with unresolved D. The germline CDR1 and CDR2 sequences are LNHDA and SQIVND (reference sequence). The V and J ends lost 11 bases and 6 bases respectively, with 25 bases between them. The CDR3 has 15 residues. CDR3 in DNA: TGTGCCCTCACCCCCGCGGTGTCCCCGTCCTCTGAAGCTTTCTTT. It translates to CALTPAVSPSSEAFF. Full variable domain (missing parts from reference TRBV19 and TRBJ1-1): DGGITQSPKYLFRKEGQNVTLSCEQNLNHDAMYWYRQDPGQGLRLIYYSQIVNDFQKGDIAEGYSVSREKKESFPLTVTSAQKNPTAFYLCALTPAVSPSSEAFFGQGTRLTVV.

The genes are TRBV19 and TRBJ2-3; tentative D call: TRBD2 (5 bases). The CDR3 runs to 16 residues. CDR1 and CDR2 from the germline V gene are LNHDA and SQIVND (reference sequence). Trimming pared 5 bases from V and 6 bases from J, leaving 21 bases between. The CDR3 coding sequence is TGTGCCAGTAGTGATAGATCAGGAGGAGCTGGGGATACGCAGTATTTT. As protein: CASSDRSGGAGDTQYF.

The CDR3 here is CATSDPRTGNEQYF. CDR3 in DNA: TGTGCCACCAGTGACCCACGGACAGGCAACGAGCAGTACTTC. The chain employs TRBV24-1 and TRBJ2-7; 7 positions match TRBD1. The CDR3 runs 14 residues. Trimming took 4 bases from V and 5 from J; bases not matched to a gene: 7. The germline V gene has CDR1 KGHDR and CDR2 SFDVKD.

The J gene is TRBJ2-5, the V gene TRBV7-9, with D hard to call. CDR1 is SEHNR and CDR2 is FQNEAQ in the germline V gene (reference sequence). The CDR3 consists of 14 residues. V dropped 4 bases and J dropped 2 bases, with 11 bases sitting between them. The CDR3 spells CASSSARWQETQYF. The DNA for the CDR3 is TGTGCCAGCAGCTCAGCTAGGTGGCAAGAGACCCAGTACTTC.

This chain joins TRBV5-1 and TRBJ2-2; maybe TRBD1 (5 bases). CDR1 is SGHRS, CDR2 YFSETQ, per germline. Trimming took 4 bases from V and 1 from J, leaving 8 bases between them. CDR3 size: 14 residues. This chain's CDR3 is CASSRGQNTGELFF. The CDR3 DNA reads TGCGCCAGCAGCCGCGGACAGAACACCGGGGAGCTGTTTTTT.

The chain combines TRBV19 with TRBJ1-2; the match to TRBD1 covers 9 bases. This CDR3 is built from 17 residues. The germline V gene has CDR1 LNHDA and CDR2 SQIVND (reference sequence). After removal of 5 bases from V and 8 bases from J, the junction contained 18 bases not matched to a gene. The CDR3 protein is CASSVLPGQGYLLGYTF. CDR3 nucleotides: TGTGCCAGTAGTGTTTTACCGGGACAGGGATACCTTTTGGGCTACACCTTC.

This rearrangement joins TRBV5-6 to TRBJ2-7; maybe TRBD1 (6 bases). This CDR3 is 14 amino acids long. Trimming shortened V by 4 bases and J by 2 bases, and 13 bases separated the two germline ends. Germline values: CDR1 SGHDT, CDR2 YYEEEE. CDR3 sequence reads: CASSRTEGPYEQYF. DNA for the CDR3: TGTGCCAGCAGCCGGACAGAGGGACCCTACGAGCAGTACTTC.

The chain couples TRBV9 to TRBJ1-4; D is uncertain. CDR3 length: 15 residues. V lost 0 bases to trimming and J lost 7 bases, with 13 bases between them. Germline V CDR1 and CDR2: SGDLS, YYNGEE. The CDR3, as DNA: TGTGCCAGCAGCGTAGGGCTCCAGCTAGGTGAAAAACTGTTTTTT. Amino acid sequence: CASSVGLQLGEKLFF.

The V and J genes are TRBV7-8 and TRBJ1-6; 7 positions match TRBD1. Germline CDR1 is SGHVS and CDR2 is FQNEAQ. The V segment lost 3 bases and the J segment 9 bases; nucleotides outside the gene matches: 5. The CDR3 is 14 residues long. The CDR3 sequence: CASSLSTGLSPLHF. Here the CDR3 DNA reads TGTGCCAGCAGCTTGTCGACAGGGCTTTCACCCCTCCACTTT.

The chain couples TRBV25-1 to TRBJ1-3; the D is unclear. V lost 0 bases and J lost 2, with 11 bases in between. In germline, CDR1 is MGHDK, CDR2 SYGVNS. This CDR3 is built from 16 residues. The CDR3 region has the DNA TGTGCCAGCAGTGAATATTCCCCCGGCCCTGGAAACACCATATATTTT. It encodes CASSEYSPGPGNTIYF.